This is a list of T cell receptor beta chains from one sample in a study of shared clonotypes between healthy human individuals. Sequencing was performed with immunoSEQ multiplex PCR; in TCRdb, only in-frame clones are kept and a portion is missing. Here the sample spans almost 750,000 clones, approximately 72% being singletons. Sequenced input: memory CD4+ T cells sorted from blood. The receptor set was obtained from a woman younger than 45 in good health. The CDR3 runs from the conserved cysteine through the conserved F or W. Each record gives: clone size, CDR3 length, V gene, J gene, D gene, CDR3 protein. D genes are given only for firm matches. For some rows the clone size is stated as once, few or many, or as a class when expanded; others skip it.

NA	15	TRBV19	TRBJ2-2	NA	CASSIGVSRTGELFF
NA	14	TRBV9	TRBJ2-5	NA	CASSPHQLGETQYF
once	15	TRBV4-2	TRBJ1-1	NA	CASSFGRGRWTEAFF
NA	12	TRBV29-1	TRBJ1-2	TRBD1	CSVGDSPDGYTF
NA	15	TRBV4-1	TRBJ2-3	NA	CASSQDSSGTDTQYF
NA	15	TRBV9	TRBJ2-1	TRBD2	CASSVGLSSGGEQFF
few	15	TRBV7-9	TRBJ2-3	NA	CASSSGQSGTDTQYF
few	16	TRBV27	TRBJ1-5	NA	CASSFKSGRTNQPQHF
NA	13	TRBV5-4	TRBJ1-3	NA	CASSLADTDTIYF
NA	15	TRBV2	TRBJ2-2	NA	CASSDGQGGPGELFF
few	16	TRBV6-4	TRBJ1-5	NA	CASSANGGYGNQPQHF
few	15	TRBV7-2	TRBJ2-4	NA	CASSLDVLRWSIQYF
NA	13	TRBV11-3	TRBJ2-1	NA	CASSPSEDNEQFF
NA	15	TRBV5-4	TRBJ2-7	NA	CASSLGPRPGDEQYF
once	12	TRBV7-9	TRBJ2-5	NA	CASSPYGETQYF
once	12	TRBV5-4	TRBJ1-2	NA	CASSLQQGGYTF
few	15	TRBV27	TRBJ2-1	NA	CASSPGAPVYNEQFF
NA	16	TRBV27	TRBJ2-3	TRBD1	CASRLPGQGPTDTQYF
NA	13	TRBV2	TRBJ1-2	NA	CASSEALLGGYTF
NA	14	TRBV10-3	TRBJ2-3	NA	CAISEGTVTDTQYF
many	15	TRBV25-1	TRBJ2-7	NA	CASSGVVGSAYEQYF
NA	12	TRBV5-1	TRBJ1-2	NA	CASSLASEGYTF
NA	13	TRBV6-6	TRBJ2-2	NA	CASIRAVTGELFF
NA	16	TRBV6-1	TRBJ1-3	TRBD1	CASSVTGGSIGNTIYF
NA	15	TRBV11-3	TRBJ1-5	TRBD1	CASSLVVTGDQPQHF
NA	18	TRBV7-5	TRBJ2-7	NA	CVRSPLPGLAGDRYEQYF
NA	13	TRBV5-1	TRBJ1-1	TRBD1	CASSFGQVGEAFF
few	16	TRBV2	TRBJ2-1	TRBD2	CASSALGGGRGNEQFF
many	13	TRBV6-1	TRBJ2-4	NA	CASSEGTKNIQYF
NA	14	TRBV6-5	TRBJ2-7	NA	CASSYSSGSYEQYF
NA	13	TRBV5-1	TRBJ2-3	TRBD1	CASKRQGGDTQYF